A selection of T cell receptor beta chains follows, all from one sample in a study of blood T cell repertoires in COVID-19. Clones were read by immunoSEQ multiplex PCR, and TCRdb kept only the in-frame ones, dropping some. Of approximately 38,000 clones in the sample, about 86% were seen once. Material for sequencing was peripheral blood. The origin of the receptors is a woman between 65 and 79 years old with active COVID-19. The CDR3 runs from the conserved cysteine through the conserved F or W. Fields, in order: clone size, J gene, V gene, D gene, CDR3 protein, CDR3 DNA. The D gene is left open where the match is weak. Clone size is not always given. Where it is, it says once, few, many or a class for expanded clones.

>.|TRBJ2-7|TRBV15|TRBD2
CATSKGGTSGGTPYEQYF
TGTGCCACCAGCAAAGGGGGGACTAGCGGGGGGACCCCCTACGAGCAGTACTTC
>few|TRBJ2-2|TRBV29-1|.
CSAGRDSGELFF
TGCAGCGCCGGCAGGGACTCGGGGGAGCTGTTTTTT
>.|TRBJ1-5|TRBV7-2|.
CASSRTGWAQHF
TGTGCCAGCAGCCGAACAGGGTGGGCCCAGCATTTT
>.|TRBJ2-3|TRBV28|.
CASSRTGRGSTDTQYF
TGTGCCAGCAGTCGAACAGGGAGAGGGTCCACAGATACGCAGTATTTT
>.|TRBJ2-3|TRBV7-2|.
CASSATFAALSTDTQYF
TGTGCCAGCAGCGCTACCTTTGCGGCCCTTAGCACAGATACGCAGTATTTT
>.|TRBJ1-4|TRBV7-8|.
CASSRRGNEKLFF
TGTGCCAGCAGCCGGCGGGGAAATGAAAAACTGTTTTTT
>few|TRBJ2-7|TRBV27|.
CASSLSGISYEQYF
TGTGCCAGCAGTTTGAGCGGCATCTCCTACGAGCAGTACTTC
>.|TRBJ2-2|TRBV7-2|TRBD1
CASSSRTGANTGELFF
TGTGCCAGCAGCTCTCGGACAGGGGCAAACACCGGGGAGCTGTTTTTT
>.|TRBJ2-3|TRBV10-2|.
CASTAEGPRGAHTDTQYF
TGCGCCAGCACAGCGGAGGGGCCACGGGGGGCACACACAGATACGCAGTATTTT
>.|TRBJ1-3|TRBV28|.
CASQGGGNTIYF
TGTGCCAGCCAGGGTGGTGGAAACACCATATATTTT
>.|TRBJ2-1|TRBV3-1/TRBV3-2|TRBD2
CASSQFDAGGRPDEQFF
TGTGCCAGCAGCCAATTCGATGCGGGGGGCCGCCCAGATGAGCAGTTCTTC
>.|TRBJ2-1|TRBV7-9|TRBD2
CASSLGLAGGKFF
TGTGCCAGCAGCTTGGGACTAGCGGGGGGGAAGTTCTTC
>.|TRBJ1-1|TRBV5-4|.
CASTPGPNTEAFF
TGTGCCAGCACCCCAGGGCCCAACACTGAAGCTTTCTTT
>.|TRBJ1-5|TRBV7-9|TRBD1
CASSGTEYSNQPQHF
TGTGCCAGCAGCGGGACAGAGTATAGCAATCAGCCCCAGCATTTT
>.|TRBJ2-7|TRBV9|.
CASSSGGTAGSYEQYF
TGTGCCAGCAGCTCAGGCGGGACAGCAGGTTCCTACGAGCAGTACTTC
>.|TRBJ2-5|TRBV5-1|.
CASSYREGAGFETQYF
TGCGCCAGCAGTTATCGGGAGGGGGCAGGATTCGAGACCCAGTACTTC
>.|TRBJ1-2|TRBV2|.
CASSEASGGAGYTF
TGTGCCAGCAGTGAAGCCTCGGGGGGCGCAGGCTACACCTTC
>.|TRBJ1-6|TRBV27|TRBD1
CASKQGGLPLHF
TGTGCCAGCAAACAGGGGGGCCTACCCCTCCACTTT
>.|TRBJ2-5|TRBV7-3|.
CASSASPQETQYF
TGTGCCAGCAGCGCGTCGCCCCAAGAGACCCAGTACTTC
>.|TRBJ2-3|TRBV30|TRBD1
CAWSGTGGFTDTQYF
TGTGCCTGGAGTGGAACAGGGGGGTTCACAGATACGCAGTATTTT
>.|TRBJ2-3|TRBV5-1|.
CASSLISRVGADTQYF
TGCGCCAGCAGCTTAATATCCAGGGTAGGGGCAGATACGCAGTATTTT
>.|TRBJ2-1|TRBV6-5|.
CASGQKRPQFF
TGTGCCAGCGGTCAGAAGAGGCCACAGTTCTTC
>.|TRBJ2-2|TRBV2|.
CASKWRSGSGELFF
TGTGCCAGCAAATGGAGGTCGGGATCCGGGGAGCTGTTTTTT
>.|TRBJ1-2|TRBV27|.
CASSLSSANYGYTF
TGTGCCAGCAGTTTATCGTCAGCTAACTATGGCTACACCTTC
>.|TRBJ2-3|TRBV20-1|TRBD2
CSASELLAGDTDTQYF
TGCAGTGCTAGTGAACTACTAGCGGGGGACACAGATACGCAGTATTTT
>few|TRBJ1-6|TRBV7-9|TRBD1
CASSLMGTGPSPLHF
TGTGCCAGCAGCTTAATGGGGACAGGGCCCTCACCCCTCCACTTT
>.|TRBJ2-2|TRBV7-9|.
CASSFGAGELFF
TGTGCCAGCAGCTTCGGGGCCGGGGAGCTGTTTTTT
>.|TRBJ2-7|TRBV28|.
CASSLGGGAYYEQYF
TGTGCCAGCAGCCTGGGAGGGGGGGCGTACTACGAGCAGTACTTC
>.|TRBJ1-1|TRBV7-3|.
CASSPQGNTEAFF
TGTGCCAGCTCACCGCAGGGGAACACTGAAGCTTTCTTT
>few|TRBJ2-1|TRBV2|TRBD1
CASSDRGYNEQFF
TGTGCCAGCAGCGACAGGGGGTACAATGAGCAGTTCTTC
>.|TRBJ2-5|TRBV7-3|.
CASSLGQAETQYF
TGTGCCAGCAGCTTAGGTCAGGCAGAGACCCAGTACTTC
>.|TRBJ1-3|TRBV3-1/TRBV3-2|.
CASSSRGGTNTIYF
TGTGCCAGCAGCTCCAGGGGCGGAACAAACACCATATATTTT
>.|TRBJ1-6|TRBV9|TRBD1
CASSRTGVNSPLHF
TGTGCCAGCAGCCGAACAGGGGTGAATTCACCCCTCCACTTT
>.|TRBJ1-5|TRBV2|.
CASSESGRSNQPQHF
TGTGCCAGCAGTGAAAGCGGGCGGAGCAATCAGCCCCAGCATTTT
>.|TRBJ2-3|TRBV11-2|.
CASSFSEGDTQYF
TGTGCCAGCAGCTTCTCCGAGGGAGATACGCAGTATTTT
>once|TRBJ2-2|TRBV18|TRBD2
CASLPSGVNTGELFF
TGTGCCAGCTTACCGAGCGGGGTTAACACCGGGGAGCTGTTTTTT
>.|TRBJ2-5|TRBV3-1/TRBV3-2|.
CASSSHPGDQETQYF
TGTGCCAGCAGCTCACACCCTGGTGACCAAGAGACCCAGTACTTC
>.|TRBJ2-1|TRBV11-2|.
CASSPIGMNEQFF
TGTGCCAGCAGCCCGATCGGGATGAATGAGCAGTTCTTC
>once|TRBJ2-5|TRBV7-2|.
CASSLESSFETQYF
TGTGCCAGCAGCTTAGAGAGTAGCTTTGAGACCCAGTACTTC
>.|TRBJ2-7|TRBV6-6|TRBD1
CASRVGQGGYEQYF
TGTGCCAGCAGGGTCGGACAGGGAGGCTACGAGCAGTACTTC